The T cell receptor beta chain described here comes from a study of graft-versus-host responses after intestinal transplantation. The method was immunoSEQ multiplex PCR; TCRdb's version includes in-frame clones alone and lacks a portion of them. The sample has about 14,000 clones, roughly three fifths seen once. V was cut by 8 bases and J by 4 bases, with 8 bases left in between. Germline values: CDR1 MNHEY, CDR2 SMNVEV (reference sequence). This CDR3 has 12 amino acids. Tissue from the graft was processed to free its intraepithelial and lamina propria lymphocytes. The receptor was isolated from a human patient who received an intestinal transplant, so some T cells may come from the graft donor. Sequencing used ileum tissue, obtained 524 days after transplant. The rearrangement links TRBV27 to TRBJ1-4; possible D gene TRBD1, 5 bases. As DNA, the CDR3 is TGTGCCAGCCGAAGGGGTAATGAAAAACTGTTTTTT. Its translation is CASRRGNEKLFF.